Below are 4 T cell receptor beta chains sequenced from a single sample in a study of immune evolution from preneoplasia to lung adenocarcinoma. TCRdb keeps only in-frame clones here, not all; method: immunoSEQ multiplex PCR. The sample lists 9,500 to 15,000 clones; 70% to 90% were seen once. What was sequenced was FFPE tissue from an adenomatous hyperplasia lung lesion. Subset defined: atypical adenomatous hyperplasia (AAH), lung preneoplasia. The source of these receptors is a person aged 50 to 70 with lung adenocarcinoma.

There are a few counts of this clone. This rearrangement joins TRBV5-1 to TRBJ1-2, with D possibly matching TRBD1 (5 bases). Trimming shortened V by 4 bases and J by 0 bases, and 13 bases separated the two germline ends. Germline assignment: CDR1 SGHRS and CDR2 YFSETQ. CDR3 length: 15 amino acids. The CDR3 nucleotides read TGCGCCAGCAGCGCTCTGGGGGGGGCTAACTATGGCTACACCTTC. Amino acid sequence: CASSALGGANYGYTF.

The rearrangement uses TRBV5-4 and TRBJ2-7, with D perhaps TRBD1 or TRBD2 (5 bases each). The V end was cut by 2 bases, the J end by 1 base, with 13 bases between. CDR1 is SGHNT, CDR2 YYREEE, per germline (reference sequence). The CDR3 covers 15 residues. DNA of the CDR3: TGTGCCAGCAGCTTTCCGGGACCGGTGTCCTACGAGCAGTACTTC. It specifies CASSFPGPVSYEQYF.

V is TRBV18 and J is TRBJ2-7; no definite D call. Germline V CDR1 and CDR2: KGHSH, LQKENI. The ends were cut back, 2 bases at V and 12 bases at J, with 11 bases in the middle. The CDR3 spans 11 residues. CDR3 in amino acids: CASSPELGLYF. The DNA for the CDR3 is TGTGCCAGCTCACCAGAGCTCGGGCTGTACTTC.

The chain combines TRBV5-5 with TRBJ2-5; 8 bases align to TRBD1. This CDR3 has 16 amino acids. Losses at the gene ends were 0 bases for V and 6 bases for J; bases not matched to a gene: 10. CDR1 and CDR2 from the germline V gene are SGHKS and YYEKEE (reference sequence). DNA of the CDR3: TGTGCCAGCAGCTTGGTTGCGACAGGGGATCTAAAGACCCAGTACTTC. Its translation: CASSLVATGDLKTQYF.